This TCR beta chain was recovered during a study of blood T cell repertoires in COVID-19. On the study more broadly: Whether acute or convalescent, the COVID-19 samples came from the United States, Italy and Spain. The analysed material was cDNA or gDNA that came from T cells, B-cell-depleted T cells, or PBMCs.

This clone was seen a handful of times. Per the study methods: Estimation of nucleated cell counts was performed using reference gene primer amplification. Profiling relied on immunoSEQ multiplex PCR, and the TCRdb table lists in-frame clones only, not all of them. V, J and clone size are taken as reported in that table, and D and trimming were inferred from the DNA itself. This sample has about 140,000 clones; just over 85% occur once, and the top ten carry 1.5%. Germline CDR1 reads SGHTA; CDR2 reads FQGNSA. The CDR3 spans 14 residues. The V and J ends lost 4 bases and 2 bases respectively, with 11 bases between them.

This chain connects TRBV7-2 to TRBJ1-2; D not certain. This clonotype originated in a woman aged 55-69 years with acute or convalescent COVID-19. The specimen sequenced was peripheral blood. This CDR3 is CASSSLGRNYGYTF. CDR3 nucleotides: TGTGCCAGCAGCTCCTTGGGCAGAAACTATGGCTACACCTTC. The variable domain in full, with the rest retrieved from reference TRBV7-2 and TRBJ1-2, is GAGVSQSPSNKVTEKGKDVELRCDPISGHTALYWYRQSLGQGLEFLIYFQGNSAPDKSGLPSDRFSAERTGGSVSTLTIQRTQQEDSAVYLCASSSLGRNYGYTFGSGTRLTVV.